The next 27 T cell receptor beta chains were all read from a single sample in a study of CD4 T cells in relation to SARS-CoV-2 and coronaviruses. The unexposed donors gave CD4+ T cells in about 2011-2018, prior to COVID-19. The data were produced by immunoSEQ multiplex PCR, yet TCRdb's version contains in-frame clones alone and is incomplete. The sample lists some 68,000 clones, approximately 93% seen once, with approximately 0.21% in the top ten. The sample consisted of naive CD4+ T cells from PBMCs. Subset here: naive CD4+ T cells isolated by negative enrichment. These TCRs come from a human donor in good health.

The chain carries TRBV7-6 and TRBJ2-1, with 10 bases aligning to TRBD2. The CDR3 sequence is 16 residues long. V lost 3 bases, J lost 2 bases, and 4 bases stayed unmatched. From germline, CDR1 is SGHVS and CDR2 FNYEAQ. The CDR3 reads CASSFWGTSAYNEQFF. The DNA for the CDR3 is TGTGCCAGCAGCTTTTGGGGGACTAGCGCCTACAATGAGCAGTTCTTC.

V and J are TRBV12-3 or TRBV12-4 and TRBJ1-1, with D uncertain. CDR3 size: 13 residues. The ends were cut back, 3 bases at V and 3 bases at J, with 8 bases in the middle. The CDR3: CASSLNIYTEAFF. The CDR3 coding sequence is TGTGCCAGCAGTTTGAACATCTACACTGAAGCTTTCTTT.

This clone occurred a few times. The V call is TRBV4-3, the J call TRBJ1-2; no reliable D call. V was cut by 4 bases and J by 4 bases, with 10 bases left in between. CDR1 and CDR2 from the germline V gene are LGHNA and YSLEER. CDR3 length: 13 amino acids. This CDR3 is CASSRGVGYGYTF. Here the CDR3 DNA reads TGCGCCAGCAGCCGGGGAGTGGGCTATGGCTACACCTTC.

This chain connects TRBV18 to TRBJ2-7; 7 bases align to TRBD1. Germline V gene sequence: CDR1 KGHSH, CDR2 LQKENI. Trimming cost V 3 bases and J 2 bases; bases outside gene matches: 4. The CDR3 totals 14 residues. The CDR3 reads CASSPSGQTYEQYF. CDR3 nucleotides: TGTGCCAGCTCACCCTCGGGACAGACCTACGAGCAGTACTTC. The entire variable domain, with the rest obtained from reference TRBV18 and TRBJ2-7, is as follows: NAGVMQNPRHLVRRRGQEARLRCSPMKGHSHVYWYRQLPEEGLKFMVYLQKENIIDESGMPKERFSAEFPKEGPSILRIQQVVRGDSAAYFCASSPSGQTYEQYFGPGTRLTVT.

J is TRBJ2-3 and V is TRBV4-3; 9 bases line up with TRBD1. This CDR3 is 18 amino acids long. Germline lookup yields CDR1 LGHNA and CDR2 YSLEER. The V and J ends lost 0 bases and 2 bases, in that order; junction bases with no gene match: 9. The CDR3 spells CASSQDPGTGLNTDTQYF. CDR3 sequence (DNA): TGCGCCAGCAGCCAAGATCCCGGGACAGGGCTTAACACAGATACGCAGTATTTT.

The CDR3 spells CASSPTPGTGSGYTF. The CDR3 DNA is TGTGCCAGTAGTCCTACTCCCGGGACAGGGAGCGGCTACACCTTC. J is TRBJ1-2 and V is TRBV19; the match to TRBD1 covers 9 bases. Germline values: CDR1 LNHDA, CDR2 SQIVND (reference sequence). V gave up 5 bases and J gave up 8 bases; unmatched junction bases: 12. This CDR3 is 15 amino acids long. The complete variable domain, with remaining parts taken from reference TRBV19 and TRBJ1-2, reads DGGITQSPKYLFRKEGQNVTLSCEQNLNHDAMYWYRQDPGQGLRLIYYSQIVNDFQKGDIAEGYSVSREKKESFPLTVTSAQKNPTAFYLCASSPTPGTGSGYTFGSGTRLTVV.

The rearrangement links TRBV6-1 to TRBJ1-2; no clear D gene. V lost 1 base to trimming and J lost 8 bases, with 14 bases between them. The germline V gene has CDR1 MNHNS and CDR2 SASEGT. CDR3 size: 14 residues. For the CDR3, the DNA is TGTGCCAGCAGTGAAGGTCAACGGGCTGAGGGCTACACCTTC. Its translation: CASSEGQRAEGYTF.

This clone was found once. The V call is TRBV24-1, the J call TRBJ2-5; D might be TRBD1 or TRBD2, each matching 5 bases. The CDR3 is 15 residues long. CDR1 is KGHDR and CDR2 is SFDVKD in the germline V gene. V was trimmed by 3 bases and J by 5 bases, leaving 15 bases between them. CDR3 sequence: CATSDPARGEETQYF. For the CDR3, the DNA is TGTGCCACCAGTGATCCTGCGAGGGGAGAGGAGACCCAGTACTTC.

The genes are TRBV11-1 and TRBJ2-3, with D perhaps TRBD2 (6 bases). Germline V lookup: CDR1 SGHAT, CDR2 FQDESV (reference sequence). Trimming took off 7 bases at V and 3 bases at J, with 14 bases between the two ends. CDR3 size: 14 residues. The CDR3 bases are TGTGCCAGCACCCTCGCGGGAACGACAGATACGCAGTATTTT. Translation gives CASTLAGTTDTQYF.

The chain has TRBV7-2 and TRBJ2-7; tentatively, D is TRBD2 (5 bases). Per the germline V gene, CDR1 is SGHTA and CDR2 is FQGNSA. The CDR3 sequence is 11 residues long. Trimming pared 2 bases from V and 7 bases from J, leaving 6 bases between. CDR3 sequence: CASSLPGEQYF. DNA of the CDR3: TGTGCCAGCAGCTTACCGGGGGAGCAGTACTTC.

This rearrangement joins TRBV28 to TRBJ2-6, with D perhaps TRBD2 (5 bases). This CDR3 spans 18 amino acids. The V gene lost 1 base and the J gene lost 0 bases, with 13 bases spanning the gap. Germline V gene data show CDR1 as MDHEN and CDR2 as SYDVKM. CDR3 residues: CASSLYLWRSSGANVLTF. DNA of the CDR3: TGTGCCAGCAGTTTATATCTCTGGAGGAGCTCTGGGGCCAACGTCCTGACTTTC.

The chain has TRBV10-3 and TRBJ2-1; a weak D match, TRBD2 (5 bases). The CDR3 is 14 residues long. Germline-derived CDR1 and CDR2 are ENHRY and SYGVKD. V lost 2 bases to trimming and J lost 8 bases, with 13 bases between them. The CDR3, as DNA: TGTGCCATCAGTGAGGCTAGCCTCATCGATGAGCAGTTCTTC. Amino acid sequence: CAISEASLIDEQFF.

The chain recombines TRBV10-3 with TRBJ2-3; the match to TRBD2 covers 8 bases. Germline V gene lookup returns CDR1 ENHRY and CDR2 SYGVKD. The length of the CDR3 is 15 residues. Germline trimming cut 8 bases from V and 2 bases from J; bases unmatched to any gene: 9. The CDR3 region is CAISELAGFTDTQYF. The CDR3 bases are TGTGCCATCTCAGAATTAGCGGGGTTCACAGATACGCAGTATTTT.

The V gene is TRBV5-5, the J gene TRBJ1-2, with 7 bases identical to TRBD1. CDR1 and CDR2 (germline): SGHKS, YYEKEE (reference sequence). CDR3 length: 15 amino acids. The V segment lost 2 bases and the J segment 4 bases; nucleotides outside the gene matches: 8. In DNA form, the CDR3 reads TGTGCCAGCAGCTTAGTTCCAGGGGGATCCTATGGCTACACCTTC. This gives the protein CASSLVPGGSYGYTF.

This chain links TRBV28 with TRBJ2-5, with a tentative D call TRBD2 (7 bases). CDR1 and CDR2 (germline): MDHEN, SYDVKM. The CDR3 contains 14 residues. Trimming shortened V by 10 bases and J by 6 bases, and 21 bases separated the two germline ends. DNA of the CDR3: TGTGCCACGCGATTTTGGGGGGGGCCCAAGACCCAGTACTTC. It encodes CATRFWGGPKTQYF.

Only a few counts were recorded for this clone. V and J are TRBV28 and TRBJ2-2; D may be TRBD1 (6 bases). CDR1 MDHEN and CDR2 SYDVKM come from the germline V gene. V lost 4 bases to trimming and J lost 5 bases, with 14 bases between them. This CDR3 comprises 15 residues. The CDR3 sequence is CASSSSRGETGELFF. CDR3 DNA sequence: TGTGCCAGCAGTTCTTCCAGGGGAGAGACCGGGGAGCTGTTTTTT.

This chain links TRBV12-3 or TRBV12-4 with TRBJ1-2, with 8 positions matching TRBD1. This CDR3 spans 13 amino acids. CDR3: CAAGGQPNYGYTF. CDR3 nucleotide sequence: TGTGCAGCAGGGGGCCAGCCTAACTATGGCTACACCTTC.

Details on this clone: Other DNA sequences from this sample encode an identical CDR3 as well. The CDR3 nucleotides are TGTGCCATCAGTGAGTCTGGTAATCAGCCCCAGCATTTT. Amino acids: CAISESGNQPQHF. The J gene is TRBJ1-5, the V gene TRBV10-3; D is uncertain. V lost 0 bases, J lost 4 bases, and 4 bases lay in between. Germline-derived CDR1 and CDR2 are ENHRY and SYGVKD. CDR3 length: 13 amino acids.

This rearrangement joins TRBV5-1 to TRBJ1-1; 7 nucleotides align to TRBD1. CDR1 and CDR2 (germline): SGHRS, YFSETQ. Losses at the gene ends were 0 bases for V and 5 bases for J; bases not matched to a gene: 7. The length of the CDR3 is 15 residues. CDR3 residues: CASSLAGTEGTEAFF. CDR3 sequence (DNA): TGCGCCAGCAGCTTGGCGGGGACAGAGGGGACTGAAGCTTTCTTT.

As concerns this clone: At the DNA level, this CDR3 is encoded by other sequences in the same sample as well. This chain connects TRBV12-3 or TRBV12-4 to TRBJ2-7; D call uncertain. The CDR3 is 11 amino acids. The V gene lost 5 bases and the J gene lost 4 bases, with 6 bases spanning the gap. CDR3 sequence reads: CASSLLYEQYF. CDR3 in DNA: TGTGCCAGCAGTCTCTTGTACGAGCAGTACTTC.

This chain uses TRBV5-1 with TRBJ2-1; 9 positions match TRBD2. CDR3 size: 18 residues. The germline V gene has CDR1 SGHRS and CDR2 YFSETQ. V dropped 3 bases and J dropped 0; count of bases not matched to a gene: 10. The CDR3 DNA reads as TGCGCCAGCAGCTCCCGCCCGAGAGCGGGAGGCTCCTACAATGAGCAGTTCTTC. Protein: CASSSRPRAGGSYNEQFF.

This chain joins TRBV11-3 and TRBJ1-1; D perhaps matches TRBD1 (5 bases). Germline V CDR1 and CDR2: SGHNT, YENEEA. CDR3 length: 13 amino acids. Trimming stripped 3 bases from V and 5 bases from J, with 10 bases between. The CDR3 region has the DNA TGTGCCAGCAGCTTCCAGGGAGGAACTGAAGCTTTCTTT. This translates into CASSFQGGTEAFF.

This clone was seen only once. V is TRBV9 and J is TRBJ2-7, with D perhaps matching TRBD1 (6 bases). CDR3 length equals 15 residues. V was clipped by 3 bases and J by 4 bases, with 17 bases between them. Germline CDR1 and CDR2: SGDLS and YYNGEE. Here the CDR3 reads CASSGGGTLEYEQYF. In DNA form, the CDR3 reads TGTGCCAGCAGCGGAGGGGGAACACTCGAGTACGAGCAGTACTTC.

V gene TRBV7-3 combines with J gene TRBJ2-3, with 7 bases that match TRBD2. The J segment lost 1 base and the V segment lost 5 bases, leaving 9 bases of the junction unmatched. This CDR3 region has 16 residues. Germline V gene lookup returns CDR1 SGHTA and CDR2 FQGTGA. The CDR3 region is CASSQSGLAGTDTQYF. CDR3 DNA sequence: TGTGCCAGCAGCCAATCGGGTCTAGCGGGCACAGATACGCAGTATTTT.

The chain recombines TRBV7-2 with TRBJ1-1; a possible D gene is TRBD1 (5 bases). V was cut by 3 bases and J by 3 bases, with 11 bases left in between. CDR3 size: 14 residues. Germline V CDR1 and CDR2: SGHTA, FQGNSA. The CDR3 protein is CASSFARGDTEAFF. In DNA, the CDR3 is TGTGCCAGCAGCTTTGCTCGGGGGGACACTGAAGCTTTCTTT. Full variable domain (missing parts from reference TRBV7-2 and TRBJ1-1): GAGVSQSPSNKVTEKGKDVELRCDPISGHTALYWYRQSLGQGLEFLIYFQGNSAPDKSGLPSDRFSAERTGGSVSTLTIQRTQQEDSAVYLCASSFARGDTEAFFGQGTRLTVV.

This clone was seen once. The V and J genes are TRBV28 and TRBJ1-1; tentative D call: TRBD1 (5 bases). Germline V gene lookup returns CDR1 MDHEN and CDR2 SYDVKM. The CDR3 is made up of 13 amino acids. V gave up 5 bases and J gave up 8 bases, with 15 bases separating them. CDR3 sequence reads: CASSRSGGAEAFF. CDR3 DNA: TGTGCCAGCAGTCGGTCGGGCGGGGCCGAAGCTTTCTTT. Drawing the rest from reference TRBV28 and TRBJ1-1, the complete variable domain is DVKVTQSSRYLVKRTGEKVFLECVQDMDHENMFWYRQDPGLGLRLIYFSYDVKMKEKGDIPEGYSVSREKKERFSLILESASTNQTSMYLCASSRSGGAEAFFGQGTRLTVV.

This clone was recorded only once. CDR3 sequence (DNA): TGTGCCAGCTCACCAGACAGGGGGCTTCAGCCCCAGCATTTT. Translation gives CASSPDRGLQPQHF. The chain links TRBV18 to TRBJ1-5; TRBD1 agrees at 10 bases. This CDR3 contains 14 residues. With V trimmed by 2 bases and J by 6 bases, 1 base remained unmatched. Germline values: CDR1 KGHSH, CDR2 LQKENI.